A selection of T cell receptor beta chains follows, all from one sample in a study of blood T cell repertoires in COVID-19. The assay was immunoSEQ multiplex PCR, and TCRdb's table has in-frame clones only and misses some. The sample consists of about 170,000 clones, roughly 85% of them appearing once. The specimen sequenced was PBMCs or T cells enriched from blood (not recorded which). These receptors were taken from a woman aged 65 to 85 in a cohort exposed to, infected with or recovered from COVID-19 (not recorded which). Each CDR3 is given with its conserved first and last residue. The order of the fields is V gene, D gene, J gene, clone size, CDR3 DNA, CDR3 protein. The D gene is left open where the match is weak. Rows may omit the clone size; those that give it use once, few, many or a size class.

TRBV18	TRBD1	TRBJ1-5	few	TGTGCCAGCTCACCCAGACAGGGCGATCAGCCCCAGCATTTT	CASSPRQGDQPQHF
TRBV12-3/TRBV12-4	.	TRBJ2-7	once	TGTGCCAGCAGTCCGCAGGGCTACGAGCAGTACTTC	CASSPQGYEQYF
TRBV12-3/TRBV12-4	TRBD1	TRBJ1-1	.	TGTGCCAGCAGTTTGGGACAGGGGCTAAGGGCTTTCTTT	CASSLGQGLRAFF
TRBV6-2/TRBV6-3	.	TRBJ2-1	few	TGTGCCAGCAGTTGGCTTGTGGGGGGTGAGCAGTTCTTC	CASSWLVGGEQFF
TRBV28	.	TRBJ1-4	.	TGTGCCAGCAGGGCAGGGAGGGGTGAAAAACTGTTTTTT	CASRAGRGEKLFF
TRBV11-3	TRBD1	TRBJ2-3	.	TGTGCCAGCAGCTGGGGACAGGGTGTAGATACGCAGTATTTT	CASSWGQGVDTQYF
TRBV29-1	.	TRBJ2-3	.	TGCAGCGTTGGAGTCCTCGGGTACACAGATACGCAGTATTTT	CSVGVLGYTDTQYF
TRBV5-1	TRBD2	TRBJ2-5	.	TGCGCCAGCAGCTTGGGCCCTAGCGGGGAAGAGACCCAGTACTTC	CASSLGPSGEETQYF
TRBV7-2	TRBD2	TRBJ2-1	.	TGTGCCAGCAGTCCCAGACTAGCCGGGGAGCAGTTCTTC	CASSPRLAGEQFF
TRBV5-6	.	TRBJ1-6	.	TGTGCCAGCAGCTACTCTCCGACAGGATTCCTCAATTCACCCCTCCACTTT	CASSYSPTGFLNSPLHF
TRBV12-3/TRBV12-4	.	TRBJ1-1	few	TGTGCCAGCAGTTTGAACGGGGGCACTGAAGCTTTCTTT	CASSLNGGTEAFF
TRBV7-2	.	TRBJ1-1	.	TGTGCCAGCAGCTACGGAGGCACTGAAGCTTTCTTT	CASSYGGTEAFF
TRBV10-1	TRBD1	TRBJ2-7	once	TGCGCCAGCAGTGAGTACAGGGGGAGCTCCTACGAGCAGTACTTC	CASSEYRGSSYEQYF
TRBV30	.	TRBJ1-6	.	TGTGCCTGGGATATAGCGGTGCGCAATTCACCCCTCCACTTT	CAWDIAVRNSPLHF
TRBV7-3	TRBD1	TRBJ2-1	.	TGTGCCAGCAGCTTCGCGGACAGGTACAATGAGCAGTTCTTC	CASSFADRYNEQFF
TRBV11-3	TRBD1	TRBJ1-1	.	TGTGCCAGCAGCTTAGGGACAGGGGATAAAGCTTTCTTT	CASSLGTGDKAFF
TRBV18	TRBD1	TRBJ1-3	.	TGTGCCAGCTCACCAAGCACCTTAGGGACAGGGGCTGGAAACACCATATATTTT	CASSPSTLGTGAGNTIYF
TRBV30	.	TRBJ1-4	.	TGTGCCTGGAGTGTACGCCAGGCCAAGCTGAAACTGTTTTTT	CAWSVRQAKLKLFF
TRBV11-3	.	TRBJ1-1	.	TGTGCCAGCAGCTTAGCCTCAGCTGAAGCTTTCTTT	CASSLASAEAFF
TRBV5-4	.	TRBJ1-2	.	TGTGCCAGCAGCCAAGACAGTTCAAACTATGGCTACACCTTC	CASSQDSSNYGYTF
TRBV2	.	TRBJ1-4	.	TGTGCCAGCAAGAAGGACAGAAATGAAAAACTGTTTTTT	CASKKDRNEKLFF
TRBV13	.	TRBJ1-4	.	TGTGCCAGCTCCTTTCCCCCGAAAGAGCCCTGGTCAACTAATGAAAAACTGTTTTTT	CASSFPPKEPWSTNEKLFF
TRBV27	.	TRBJ1-2	.	TGTGCCAGCAGTTTAGCGGGGAGATACGGCTACACCTTC	CASSLAGRYGYTF
TRBV4-3	.	TRBJ1-5	.	TGCGCCAGCAGCCAAGACGCAGGGCCTCAGCCCCAGCATTTT	CASSQDAGPQPQHF
TRBV5-1	TRBD2	TRBJ2-1	.	TGCGCCAGCAGCCCCAGCGGGAGGGGATACAATGAGCAGTTCTTC	CASSPSGRGYNEQFF
TRBV5-1	.	TRBJ2-5	.	TGCGCCAGCAGCTTGGCGGGAGCGACTTCCAGTGAGACCCAGTACTTC	CASSLAGATSSETQYF
TRBV5-5	TRBD1	TRBJ2-3	.	TGTGCCAGCAGCCCAAGTGGACAGGGTTGGGGCACAGATACGCAGTATTTT	CASSPSGQGWGTDTQYF
TRBV10-3	.	TRBJ1-4	.	TGTGCCATCAGTGTCCAGGCGGGTAATGAAAAACTGTTTTTT	CAISVQAGNEKLFF
TRBV5-1	TRBD1	TRBJ2-7	.	TGCGCCAGCAGCTTGACAGGGGGAAACAACGAGCAGTACTTC	CASSLTGGNNEQYF
TRBV4-3	TRBD1	TRBJ2-7	.	TGCGCCAGCAGCCAAGTTGGGGACAGGGCCTACGAGCAGTACTTC	CASSQVGDRAYEQYF
TRBV18	.	TRBJ2-2	once	TGTGCCAGCTCCAGACTCGAGGGCACCGGGGAGCTGTTTTTT	CASSRLEGTGELFF
TRBV11-2	TRBD1	TRBJ2-1	.	TGTGCCAGCAGCTTAAGCGGGACAGGGAATGAGCAGTTCTTC	CASSLSGTGNEQFF
TRBV18	.	TRBJ1-1	.	TGTGCCAGCTCCCCGTCGGGTCGCACTGAAGCTTTCTTT	CASSPSGRTEAFF
TRBV28	TRBD1	TRBJ1-4	.	TGTGCCAGCAGTAAACAGGGGGCAGGAGAAAAACTGTTTTTT	CASSKQGAGEKLFF
TRBV7-2	TRBD1	TRBJ1-1	.	TGTGCCAGCAGCTTAGACAGGGGGAGGGAAGCTTTCTTT	CASSLDRGREAFF
TRBV7-6	.	TRBJ2-1	.	TGTGCCAGCAGCTTAGGCCAGTCTGGCAATGAGCAGTTCTTC	CASSLGQSGNEQFF